These T cell receptor beta chains were read from a single sample in a study of blood T cells in healthy people across ages. TCRdb re-analysed the 5' RACE reads in MiXCR, keeping a single row per CDR3 protein. The repertoire has 1 million to 1.2 million distinct CDR3 sequences, roughly two fifths of them found once; the top ten carry approximately 14%. Sequencing was done on a sample of blood. Receptors originate from a man between 18 and 29 years old in good health. Both conserved end residues are part of each CDR3. The D gene is left open where the match is weak. The size field is filled for only some rows; it gives once, few, many or a size class.

d_gene: NA
j_gene: TRBJ1-6
v_gene: TRBV28
abundance: NA
CDR3aa: CASSYGLNNSPLHF
CDR3nt: TGTGCCAGCAGTTATGGATTAAATAATTCACCCCTCCACTTT

d_gene: NA
j_gene: TRBJ2-7
v_gene: TRBV7-8
abundance: NA
CDR3aa: CASSQVAVSYEQYF
CDR3nt: TGTGCCAGCAGTCAAGTAGCGGTCTCCTACGAGCAGTACTTC

d_gene: NA
j_gene: TRBJ2-1
v_gene: TRBV7-9
abundance: NA
CDR3aa: CASSFPGTNNEQFF
CDR3nt: TGTGCCAGCAGCTTCCCCGGGACAAACAATGAGCAGTTCTTC

d_gene: TRBD1
j_gene: TRBJ1-1
v_gene: TRBV30
abundance: NA
CDR3aa: CAWRRTGVMNTEAFF
CDR3nt: TGTGCCTGGAGACGGACAGGGGTCATGAACACTGAAGCTTTCTTT

d_gene: NA
j_gene: TRBJ2-2
v_gene: TRBV29-1
abundance: NA
CDR3aa: CSVRVGPDTGELFF
CDR3nt: TGCAGCGTGAGGGTTGGCCCGGACACCGGGGAGCTGTTTTTT

d_gene: NA
j_gene: TRBJ2-1
v_gene: TRBV27
abundance: NA
CDR3aa: CASSLGQQIYNEQFF
CDR3nt: TGTGCCAGCAGTTTGGGGCAGCAAATTTACAATGAGCAGTTCTTC

d_gene: NA
j_gene: TRBJ1-3
v_gene: TRBV2
abundance: NA
CDR3aa: CASRLTRFSGNTIYF
CDR3nt: TGTGCCAGCAGGCTGACTCGGTTCTCTGGAAACACCATATATTTT

d_gene: TRBD1
j_gene: TRBJ1-2
v_gene: TRBV10-3
abundance: NA
CDR3aa: CAISEARQGNYGYTF
CDR3nt: TGTGCCATCAGTGAGGCACGACAGGGCAACTATGGCTACACCTTC

d_gene: NA
j_gene: TRBJ2-7
v_gene: TRBV4-1
abundance: NA
CDR3aa: CASSQGTRNYEQYF
CDR3nt: TGCGCCAGCAGCCAGGGGACAAGAAACTACGAGCAGTACTTC

d_gene: NA
j_gene: TRBJ1-1
v_gene: TRBV7-3
abundance: few
CDR3aa: CASSLGAATEAFF
CDR3nt: TGTGCCAGCAGCTTAGGCGCAGCCACTGAAGCTTTCTTT

d_gene: TRBD2
j_gene: TRBJ2-3
v_gene: TRBV15
abundance: few
CDR3aa: CATSRGTSVSTDTQYF
CDR3nt: TGTGCCACCAGCAGAGGGACTAGCGTAAGCACAGATACGCAGTATTTT

d_gene: NA
j_gene: TRBJ2-2
v_gene: TRBV7-9
abundance: NA
CDR3aa: CASSFFGAGIYTGELFF
CDR3nt: TGTGCCAGCAGCTTTTTCGGCGCAGGCATCTACACCGGGGAGCTGTTTTTT

d_gene: TRBD2
j_gene: TRBJ2-5
v_gene: TRBV7-2
abundance: once
CDR3aa: CASSLTSGGWETQYF
CDR3nt: TGTGCCAGCAGTTTAACTAGCGGGGGATGGGAGACCCAGTACTTC

d_gene: TRBD1
j_gene: TRBJ2-5
v_gene: TRBV12-3/TRBV12-4
abundance: NA
CDR3aa: CASSTNRGRETQYF
CDR3nt: TGTGCCAGCAGTACTAACAGGGGTCGGGAGACCCAGTACTTC

d_gene: TRBD1
j_gene: TRBJ1-4
v_gene: TRBV4-3
abundance: NA
CDR3aa: CASSRTGTGSEKLFF
CDR3nt: TGCGCCAGCAGCCGAACGGGGACAGGGAGCGAAAAACTGTTTTTT

d_gene: NA
j_gene: TRBJ2-6
v_gene: TRBV6-2/TRBV6-3
abundance: NA
CDR3aa: CASRSTGDSGANVLTF
CDR3nt: TGTGCCAGCAGGTCGACAGGTGACTCTGGGGCCAACGTCCTGACTTTC

d_gene: NA
j_gene: TRBJ2-7
v_gene: TRBV15
abundance: few
CDR3aa: CATRLTPHYEQYF
CDR3nt: TGTGCCACCAGGCTAACACCTCACTACGAGCAGTACTTC

d_gene: TRBD1
j_gene: TRBJ2-3
v_gene: TRBV5-1
abundance: few
CDR3aa: CASSGPGQGAGDTQYF
CDR3nt: TGCGCCAGCAGTGGGCCAGGACAGGGGGCTGGAGATACGCAGTATTTT

d_gene: NA
j_gene: TRBJ1-2
v_gene: TRBV2
abundance: few
CDR3aa: CASNPTTTRYGYTF
CDR3nt: TGTGCCAGCAATCCTACCACAACCCGCTATGGCTACACCTTC

d_gene: TRBD1
j_gene: TRBJ2-7
v_gene: TRBV4-1
abundance: few
CDR3aa: CASSRLPGQIIEQYF
CDR3nt: TGCGCCAGCAGCCGTCTCCCGGGACAGATAATCGAGCAGTACTTC

d_gene: TRBD1
j_gene: TRBJ1-2
v_gene: TRBV29-1
abundance: many
CDR3aa: CSVEERGRGNYGYTF
CDR3nt: TGCAGCGTTGAAGAAAGGGGGCGAGGCAACTATGGCTACACCTTC

d_gene: NA
j_gene: TRBJ2-5
v_gene: TRBV7-9
abundance: few
CDR3aa: CASSLSAGGARKETQYF
CDR3nt: TGTGCCAGCAGCTTAAGCGCCGGGGGCGCGAGGAAAGAGACCCAGTACTTC

d_gene: TRBD2
j_gene: TRBJ2-3
v_gene: TRBV6-2/TRBV6-3
abundance: NA
CDR3aa: CASSNLAGATDTQYF
CDR3nt: TGTGCCAGCAGTAACCTAGCGGGAGCCACAGATACGCAGTATTTT

d_gene: NA
j_gene: TRBJ1-5
v_gene: TRBV4-1
abundance: NA
CDR3aa: CASSQESMGNQPQHF
CDR3nt: TGCGCCAGCAGCCAGGAATCAATGGGCAATCAGCCCCAGCATTTT

d_gene: NA
j_gene: TRBJ2-3
v_gene: TRBV2
abundance: few
CDR3aa: CASTPEESYTDTQYF
CDR3nt: TGTGCCAGCACCCCAGAGGAGTCCTACACAGATACGCAGTATTTT

d_gene: NA
j_gene: TRBJ1-4
v_gene: TRBV28
abundance: many
CDR3aa: CASSRGNNEKLFF
CDR3nt: TGTGCCAGCAGCCGGGGTAATAATGAAAAACTGTTTTTT

d_gene: TRBD2
j_gene: TRBJ2-1
v_gene: TRBV4-1
abundance: NA
CDR3aa: CASSQDTSGGASSYNEQFF
CDR3nt: TGCGCCAGCAGCCAAGATACTAGCGGGGGGGCTAGTTCCTACAATGAGCAGTTCTTC

d_gene: NA
j_gene: TRBJ2-6
v_gene: TRBV10-3
abundance: NA
CDR3aa: CAISALFSGESGANVLTF
CDR3nt: TGTGCCATCAGTGCCCTATTCTCGGGGGAGTCTGGGGCCAACGTCCTGACTTTC

d_gene: NA
j_gene: TRBJ2-7
v_gene: TRBV12-3/TRBV12-4
abundance: NA
CDR3aa: CASSWTEEQYF
CDR3nt: TGTGCCAGCAGCTGGACTGAGGAGCAGTACTTC

d_gene: NA
j_gene: TRBJ1-2
v_gene: TRBV30
abundance: NA
CDR3aa: CAWRRSRAPYGYTF
CDR3nt: TGTGCCTGGAGGCGGAGCCGTGCTCCGTATGGCTACACCTTC

d_gene: TRBD1
j_gene: TRBJ2-5
v_gene: TRBV4-3
abundance: many
CDR3aa: CASSQDGVTGGRETQYF
CDR3nt: TGCGCCAGCAGCCAAGATGGAGTAACAGGGGGCAGGGAGACCCAGTACTTC

d_gene: TRBD1
j_gene: TRBJ2-3
v_gene: TRBV4-3
abundance: many
CDR3aa: CASSEGQGTDTQYF
CDR3nt: TGCGCCAGCAGCGAAGGACAGGGTACAGATACGCAGTATTTT

d_gene: NA
j_gene: TRBJ1-1
v_gene: TRBV20-1
abundance: NA
CDR3aa: CSARTPAMNTEAFF
CDR3nt: TGCAGTGCTAGAACCCCAGCGATGAACACTGAAGCTTTCTTT

d_gene: NA
j_gene: TRBJ2-5
v_gene: TRBV12-3/TRBV12-4
abundance: NA
CDR3aa: CASSKTRSKETQYF
CDR3nt: TGTGCCAGCAGTAAAACTAGGAGCAAAGAGACCCAGTACTTC

d_gene: NA
j_gene: TRBJ2-5
v_gene: TRBV9
abundance: NA
CDR3aa: CASSGGMETQYF
CDR3nt: TGTGCCAGCAGCGGAGGGATGGAGACCCAGTACTTC

d_gene: NA
j_gene: TRBJ2-5
v_gene: TRBV4-1
abundance: few
CDR3aa: CASSQGWGEQETQYF
CDR3nt: TGCGCCAGCAGCCAAGGATGGGGGGAACAAGAGACCCAGTACTTC

d_gene: NA
j_gene: TRBJ2-1
v_gene: TRBV7-2
abundance: few
CDR3aa: CASSYGFGAYNEQFF
CDR3nt: TGTGCCAGCAGCTATGGGTTCGGAGCCTACAATGAGCAGTTCTTC

d_gene: NA
j_gene: TRBJ1-1
v_gene: TRBV12-3/TRBV12-4
abundance: NA
CDR3aa: CASRLAGTNTEAFF
CDR3nt: TGTGCCAGCCGCCTGGCAGGGACCAACACTGAAGCTTTCTTT

d_gene: TRBD2
j_gene: TRBJ2-1
v_gene: TRBV4-2
abundance: many
CDR3aa: CASSQESLAGGPYNEQFF
CDR3nt: TGTGCCAGCAGCCAAGAGTCGCTAGCGGGGGGGCCCTACAATGAGCAGTTCTTC

d_gene: TRBD2
j_gene: TRBJ2-1
v_gene: TRBV7-2
abundance: few
CDR3aa: CASSWSGIPKDNEQFF
CDR3nt: TGTGCCAGCAGCTGGAGCGGGATCCCAAAAGACAATGAGCAGTTCTTC

d_gene: NA
j_gene: TRBJ1-5
v_gene: TRBV29-1
abundance: many
CDR3aa: CSVDFGGIDQPQHF
CDR3nt: TGCAGCGTTGATTTTGGAGGAATCGATCAGCCCCAGCATTTT

d_gene: TRBD2
j_gene: TRBJ2-7
v_gene: TRBV20-1
abundance: NA
CDR3aa: CSARPGASGGHEQYF
CDR3nt: TGCAGTGCTAGACCAGGGGCTAGCGGGGGCCACGAGCAGTACTTC

d_gene: TRBD2
j_gene: TRBJ2-3
v_gene: TRBV7-2
abundance: NA
CDR3aa: CASSLGLAGGLTDTQYF
CDR3nt: TGTGCCAGCAGCTTAGGACTAGCGGGGGGCCTCACAGATACGCAGTATTTT

d_gene: TRBD1
j_gene: TRBJ2-7
v_gene: TRBV6-1
abundance: NA
CDR3aa: CASSDGQGFREQYF
CDR3nt: TGTGCCAGCAGTGACGGACAGGGGTTCCGGGAGCAGTACTTC

d_gene: NA
j_gene: TRBJ1-5
v_gene: TRBV2
abundance: NA
CDR3aa: CASRDVPSNQPQHF
CDR3nt: TGTGCCAGCAGAGACGTACCTAGCAATCAGCCCCAGCATTTT